Sequencing of this T cell receptor beta chain was carried out in a study of T cells in Graves' hyperthyroidism and ophthalmopathy. Regarding the study as a whole: Ophthalmopathy was model-predicted a median about 6 months pre-onset.

There are many counts of this clonotype. Its antigen is still unknown. Germline V gene data show CDR1 as KGHSH and CDR2 as LQKENI. This CDR3 region has 13 residues. V was clipped by 4 bases and J by 0 bases, with 6 bases between them. Patients between 18 and 65 years old had hyperthyroidism, newly diagnosed and lasting under 2 months. The TCR beta CDR3 regions underwent amplification using RNA transcripts as the source. TCR CDR3 regions were first amplified by RT-PCR with HTBI primers. A single record per CDR3 protein comes from TCRdb applying MiXCR to the multiplex PCR reads. The repertoire holds about 590,000 distinct CDR3 sequences, with around a sixth as singletons.

Material: blood. The chain is built from TRBV18 and TRBJ1-1, with D unresolved. This clonotype originated in a woman in her twenties or thirties with Graves' hyperthyroidism. The CDR3 DNA follows: TGTGCCAGCTCACGGTCTTTGAACACTGAAGCTTTCTTT. Its translation is CASSRSLNTEAFF.